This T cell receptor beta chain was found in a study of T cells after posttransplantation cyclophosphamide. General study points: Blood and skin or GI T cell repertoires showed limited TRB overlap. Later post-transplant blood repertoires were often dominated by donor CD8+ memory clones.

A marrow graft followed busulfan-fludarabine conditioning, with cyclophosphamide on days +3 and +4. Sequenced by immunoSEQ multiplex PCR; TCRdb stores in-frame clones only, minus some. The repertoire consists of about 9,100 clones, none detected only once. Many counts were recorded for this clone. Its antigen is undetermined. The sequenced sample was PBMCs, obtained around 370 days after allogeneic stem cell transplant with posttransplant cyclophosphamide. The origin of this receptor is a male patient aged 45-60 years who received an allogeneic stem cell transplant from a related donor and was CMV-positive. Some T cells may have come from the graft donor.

The CDR3 coding sequence is TGTGCCAGCAGCTCCCCGGGACTAGCACCCCATGAGCAGTTCTTC. Residues: CASSSPGLAPHEQFF. The chain uses TRBV7-9 and TRBJ2-1; 9 bases fit TRBD2. CDR1 SEHNR and CDR2 FQNEAQ come from the germline V gene (reference sequence). The CDR3 contains 15 residues. The junction had 9 bases not matched to a gene; V was cut back by 4 bases and J by 8 bases.